A single sample gave rise to the 13 T cell receptor beta chains below, sequenced in a study of CD8+ T cells in alopecia areata (dated by TCRdb to the late 2010s). Library preparation employed the immunoSEQ multiplex PCR assay. For TCR sequencing, RNA was extracted from every sample and reverse transcribed into cDNA to serve as template. Drawn from immuneACCESS, this table holds only the in-frame rearrangements with V and J called that TCRdb kept. Clones are partly lost; checked studies trace under half to an unresolved V gene and leave the rest unexplained. This sample is represented by about 120,000 clones; roughly 56% of them were singletons. Of the sample, 3% to 3.5% is held by the ten largest clones. According to the study, the label for this sample's time point signals: 20 to 30 weeks on oral tofacitinib. The sample's treatment or condition, from its label and the paper: oral pan-JAK inhibitor, 5-10 mg twice daily.

The specimen comprised CD4+ T cells sorted from blood, sampled at week 24, from a patient treated with tofacitinib. The receptors derive from a human donor with alopecia areata.

The V and J genes are TRBV5-1 and TRBJ2-7; 7 bases fit TRBD1. The ends lost 4 bases at V and 5 bases at J; junction bases unmatched: 12. Germline values: CDR1 SGHRS, CDR2 YFSETQ. This CDR3 contains 15 residues. CDR3 DNA sequence: TGCGCCAGCAGCAAGGGACAGCTGAAGATAGACGAGCAGTACTTC. Translation gives CASSKGQLKIDEQYF.

The chain couples TRBV11-2 to TRBJ2-2, with 7 bases matching TRBD2. This CDR3 is built from 14 residues. V was pared by 1 base and J by 9 bases, with 5 bases of the junction left unmatched. Germline values: CDR1 SGHAT, CDR2 FQNNGV. In DNA, the CDR3 is TGTGCCAGCAGCTTAGCCCCAGCGGGGAGGGAGCTGTTTTTT. This sequence encodes CASSLAPAGRELFF.

The V gene is TRBV6-5, the J gene TRBJ2-7; the match to TRBD2 covers 11 bases. With V trimmed by 5 bases and J by 2 bases, 5 bases remained unmatched. This CDR3 has 15 amino acids. Germline V CDR1 and CDR2: MNHEY, SVGAGI. CDR3 DNA sequence: TGTGCCAGCAGTAGGGGACTAGCGGAGGCCTACGAGCAGTACTTC. It yields the protein CASSRGLAEAYEQYF.

This clone appeared a few times. This chain joins TRBV30 and TRBJ1-5; D ambiguous. Trimming left V 2 bases short and J 3 bases short, with 8 bases between. The CDR3 loop spans 13 amino acids. Germline V gene lookup returns CDR1 GTSNPN and CDR2 SVGIG (reference sequence). CDR3 sequence reads: CAWSRRDNQPQHF. CDR3 bases: TGTGCCTGGAGTCGGAGGGACAATCAGCCCCAGCATTTT.

This clone was found a few times. This chain joins TRBV2 and TRBJ2-7, with 12 bases lining up with TRBD2. The CDR3 length is 13 residues. V dropped 8 bases and J dropped 6; count of bases not matched to a gene: 5. In germline, CDR1 is SNHLY, CDR2 FYNNEI. The CDR3: CASAEGLAGEQYF. For the CDR3, the DNA is TGTGCCAGCGCGGAGGGACTAGCGGGCGAGCAGTACTTC.

A few counts support this clone. V usage is TRBV10-3 and J usage is TRBJ1-3, with a possible D match to TRBD1 (6 bases). Trimming stripped 10 bases from V and 0 bases from J, with 13 bases between. The length of the CDR3 is 14 residues. Germline V CDR1 and CDR2: ENHRY, SYGVKD. CDR3 sequence reads: CATRQASSGNTIYF. The CDR3 coding sequence is TGTGCCACGAGACAGGCGAGCTCTGGAAACACCATATATTTT.

The chain couples TRBV6-5 to TRBJ1-2; possible D gene TRBD1, 6 bases. The CDR3 spans 13 residues. Germline loops: CDR1 MNHEY, CDR2 SVGAGI. Trimming removed 5 bases from V and 4 bases from J, with 11 bases in between. The CDR3 spells CASSRNRAYGYTF. The CDR3 coding sequence is TGTGCCAGCAGTCGGAACAGGGCCTATGGCTACACCTTC.

The rearrangement joins TRBV4-2 to TRBJ1-2; D remains unclear. Trimming left V 0 bases short and J 8 bases short, with 13 bases between. The CDR3 has 14 amino acids. Germline loops: CDR1 LGHNA, CDR2 YNFKEQ. CDR3 nucleotides: TGTGCCAGCAGCCAAGACCAGGTAAAAGGCGGCTACACCTTC. Protein: CASSQDQVKGGYTF.

The chain uses TRBV7-2 and TRBJ2-7, with D tentatively TRBD1 or TRBD2 (5 bases each). Germline CDR1 reads SGHTA; CDR2 reads FQGNSA. V lost 5 bases and J 5 bases, leaving 7 bases between the germline ends. The CDR3 is 11 residues long. For the CDR3, the DNA is TGTGCCAGCAGCCGGGGCCACGAGCAGTACTTC. Its translation is CASSRGHEQYF. Variable domain in full (rest from reference TRBV7-2 and TRBJ2-7): GAGVSQSPSNKVTEKGKDVELRCDPISGHTALYWYRQSLGQGLEFLIYFQGNSAPDKSGLPSDRFSAERTGGSVSTLTIQRTQQEDSAVYLCASSRGHEQYFGPGTRLTVT.

The chain joins TRBV12-5 to TRBJ1-5; D remains ambiguous. Germline CDR1 and CDR2: LGHNT and FRNRAP. V dropped 6 bases and J dropped 0 bases, with 12 bases sitting between them. The CDR3 runs 15 residues. The CDR3 spells CASGPLLNSNQPQHF. The CDR3 bases are TGTGCTAGTGGCCCCTTGCTCAATAGCAATCAGCCCCAGCATTTT.

The V call is TRBV9, the J call TRBJ2-1; TRBD1 or TRBD2 may be the D gene (5 bases each). Germline V gene data show CDR1 as SGDLS and CDR2 as YYNGEE. The ends were cut back, 3 bases at V and 0 bases at J, with 10 bases in the middle. This CDR3 has 15 amino acids. CDR3 in amino acids: CASSASGSSYNEQFF. DNA of the CDR3: TGTGCCAGCAGCGCCTCAGGGAGCTCCTACAATGAGCAGTTCTTC.

This clone was counted ten times or more. The rearrangement joins TRBV7-8 to TRBJ2-7; D is unclear. The V and J ends lost 4 bases and 6 bases respectively, with 16 bases between them. In germline, CDR1 is SGHVS, CDR2 FQNEAQ. CDR3 length: 14 amino acids. The CDR3 DNA is TGTGCCAGCAGCTCACGTACCCGACTTCGCGAGCAGTACTTC. Protein product: CASSSRTRLREQYF.

This clone appeared a few times. The genes are TRBV4-1 and TRBJ2-7, with unresolved D. The V and J ends lost 0 bases and 3 bases respectively, with 9 bases between them. The CDR3 covers 14 residues. Germline V CDR1 and CDR2: MGHRA, YSYEKL. The CDR3 reads CASSQDGANYEQYF. CDR3 nucleotide sequence: TGCGCCAGCAGCCAAGATGGCGCCAACTACGAGCAGTACTTC.